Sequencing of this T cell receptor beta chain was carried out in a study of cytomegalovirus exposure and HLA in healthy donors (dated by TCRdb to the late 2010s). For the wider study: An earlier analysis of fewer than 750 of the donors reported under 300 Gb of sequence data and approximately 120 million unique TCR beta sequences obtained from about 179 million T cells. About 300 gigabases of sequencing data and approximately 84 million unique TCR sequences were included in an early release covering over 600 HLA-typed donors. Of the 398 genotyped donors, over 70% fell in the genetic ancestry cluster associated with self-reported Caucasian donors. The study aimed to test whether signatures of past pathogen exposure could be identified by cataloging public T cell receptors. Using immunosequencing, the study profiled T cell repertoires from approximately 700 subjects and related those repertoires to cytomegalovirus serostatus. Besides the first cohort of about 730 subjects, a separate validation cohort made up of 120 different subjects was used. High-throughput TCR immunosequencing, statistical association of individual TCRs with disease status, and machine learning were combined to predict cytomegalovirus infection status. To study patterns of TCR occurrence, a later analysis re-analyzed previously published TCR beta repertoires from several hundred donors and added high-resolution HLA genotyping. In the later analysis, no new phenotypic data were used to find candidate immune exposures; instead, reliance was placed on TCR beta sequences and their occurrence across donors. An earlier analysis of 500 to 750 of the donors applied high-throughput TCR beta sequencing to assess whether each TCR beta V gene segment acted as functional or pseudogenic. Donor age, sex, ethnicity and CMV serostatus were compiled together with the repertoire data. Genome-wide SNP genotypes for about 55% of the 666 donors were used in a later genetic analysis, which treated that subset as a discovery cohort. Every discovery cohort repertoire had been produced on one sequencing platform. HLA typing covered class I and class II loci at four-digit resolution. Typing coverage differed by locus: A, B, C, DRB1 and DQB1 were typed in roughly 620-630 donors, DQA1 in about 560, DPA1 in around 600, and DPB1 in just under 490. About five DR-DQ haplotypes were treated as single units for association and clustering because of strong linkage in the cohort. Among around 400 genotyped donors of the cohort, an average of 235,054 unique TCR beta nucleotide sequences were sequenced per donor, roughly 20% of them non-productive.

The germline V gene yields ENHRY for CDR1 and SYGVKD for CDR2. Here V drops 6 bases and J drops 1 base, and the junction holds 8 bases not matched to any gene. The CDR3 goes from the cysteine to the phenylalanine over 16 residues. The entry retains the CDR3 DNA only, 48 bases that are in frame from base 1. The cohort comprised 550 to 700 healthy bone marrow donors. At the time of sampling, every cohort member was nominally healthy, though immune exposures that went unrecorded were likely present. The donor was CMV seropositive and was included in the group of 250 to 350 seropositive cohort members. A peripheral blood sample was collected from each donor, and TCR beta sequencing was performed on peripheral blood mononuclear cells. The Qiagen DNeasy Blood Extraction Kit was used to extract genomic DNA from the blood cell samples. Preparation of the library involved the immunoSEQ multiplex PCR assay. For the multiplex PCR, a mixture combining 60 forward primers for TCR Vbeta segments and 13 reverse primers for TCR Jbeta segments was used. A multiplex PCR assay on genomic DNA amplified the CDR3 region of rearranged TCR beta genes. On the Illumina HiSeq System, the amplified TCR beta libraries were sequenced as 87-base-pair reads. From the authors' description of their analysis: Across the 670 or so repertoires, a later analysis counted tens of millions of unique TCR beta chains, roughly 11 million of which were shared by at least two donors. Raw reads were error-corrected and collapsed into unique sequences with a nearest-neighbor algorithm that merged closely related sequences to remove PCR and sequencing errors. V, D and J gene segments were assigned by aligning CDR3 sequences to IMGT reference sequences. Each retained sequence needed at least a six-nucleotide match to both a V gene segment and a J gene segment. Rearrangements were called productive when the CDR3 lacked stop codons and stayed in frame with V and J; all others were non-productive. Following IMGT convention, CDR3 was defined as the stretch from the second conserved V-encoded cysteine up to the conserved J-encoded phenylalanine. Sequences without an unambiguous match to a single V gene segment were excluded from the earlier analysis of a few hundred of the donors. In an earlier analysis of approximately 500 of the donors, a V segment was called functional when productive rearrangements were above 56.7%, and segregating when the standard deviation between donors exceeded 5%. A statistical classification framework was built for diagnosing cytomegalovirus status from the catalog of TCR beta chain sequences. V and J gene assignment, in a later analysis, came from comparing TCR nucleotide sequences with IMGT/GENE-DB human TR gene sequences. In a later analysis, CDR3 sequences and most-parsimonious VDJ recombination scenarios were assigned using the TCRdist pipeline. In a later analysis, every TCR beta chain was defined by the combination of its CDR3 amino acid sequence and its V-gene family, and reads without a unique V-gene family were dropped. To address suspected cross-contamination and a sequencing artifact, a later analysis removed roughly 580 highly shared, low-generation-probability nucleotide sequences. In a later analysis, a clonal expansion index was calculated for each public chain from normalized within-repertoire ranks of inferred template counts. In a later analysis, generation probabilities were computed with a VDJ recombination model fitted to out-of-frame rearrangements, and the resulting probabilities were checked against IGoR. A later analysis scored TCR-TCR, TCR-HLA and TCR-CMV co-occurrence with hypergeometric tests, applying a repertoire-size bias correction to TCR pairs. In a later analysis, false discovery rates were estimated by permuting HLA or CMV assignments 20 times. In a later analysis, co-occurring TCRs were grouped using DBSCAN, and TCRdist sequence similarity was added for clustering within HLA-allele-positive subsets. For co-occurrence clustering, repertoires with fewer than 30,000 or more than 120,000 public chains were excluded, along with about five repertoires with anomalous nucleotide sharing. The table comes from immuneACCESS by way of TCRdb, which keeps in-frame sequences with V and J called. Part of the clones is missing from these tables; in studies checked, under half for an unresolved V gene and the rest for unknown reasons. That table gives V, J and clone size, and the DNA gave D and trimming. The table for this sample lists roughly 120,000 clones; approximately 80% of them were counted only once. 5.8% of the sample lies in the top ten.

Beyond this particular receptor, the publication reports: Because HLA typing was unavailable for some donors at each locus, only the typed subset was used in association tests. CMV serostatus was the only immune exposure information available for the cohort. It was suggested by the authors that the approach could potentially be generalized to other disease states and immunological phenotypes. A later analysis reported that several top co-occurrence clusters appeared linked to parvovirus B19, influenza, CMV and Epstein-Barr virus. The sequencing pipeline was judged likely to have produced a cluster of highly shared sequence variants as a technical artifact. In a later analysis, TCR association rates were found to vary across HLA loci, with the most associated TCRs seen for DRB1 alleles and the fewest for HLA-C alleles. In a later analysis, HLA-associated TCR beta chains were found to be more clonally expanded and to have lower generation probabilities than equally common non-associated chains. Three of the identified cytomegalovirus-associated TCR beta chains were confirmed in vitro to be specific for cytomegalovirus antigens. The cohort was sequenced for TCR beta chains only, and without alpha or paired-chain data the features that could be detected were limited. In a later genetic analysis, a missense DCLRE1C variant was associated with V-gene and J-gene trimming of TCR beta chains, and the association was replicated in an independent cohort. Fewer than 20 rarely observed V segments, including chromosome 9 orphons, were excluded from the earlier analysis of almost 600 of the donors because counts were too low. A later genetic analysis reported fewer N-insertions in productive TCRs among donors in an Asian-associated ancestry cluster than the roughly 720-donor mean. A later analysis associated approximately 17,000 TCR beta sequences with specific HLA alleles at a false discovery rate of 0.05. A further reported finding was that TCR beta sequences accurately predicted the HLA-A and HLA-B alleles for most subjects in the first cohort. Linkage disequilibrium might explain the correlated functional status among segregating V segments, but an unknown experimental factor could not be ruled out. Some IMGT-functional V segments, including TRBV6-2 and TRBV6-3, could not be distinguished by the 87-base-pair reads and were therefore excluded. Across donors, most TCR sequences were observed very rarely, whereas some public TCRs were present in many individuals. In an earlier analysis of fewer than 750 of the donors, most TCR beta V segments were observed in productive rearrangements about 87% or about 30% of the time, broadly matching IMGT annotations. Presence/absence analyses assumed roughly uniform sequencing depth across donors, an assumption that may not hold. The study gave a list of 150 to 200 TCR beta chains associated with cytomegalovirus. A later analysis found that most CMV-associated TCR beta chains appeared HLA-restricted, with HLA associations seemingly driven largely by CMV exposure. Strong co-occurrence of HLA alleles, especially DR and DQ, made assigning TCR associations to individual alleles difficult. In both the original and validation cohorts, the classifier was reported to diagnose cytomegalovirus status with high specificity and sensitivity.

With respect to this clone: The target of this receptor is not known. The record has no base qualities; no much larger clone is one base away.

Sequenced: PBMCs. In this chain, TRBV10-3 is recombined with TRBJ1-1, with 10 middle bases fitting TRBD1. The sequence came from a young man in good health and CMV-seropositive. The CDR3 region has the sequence CAIRPGTGERNTEAFF. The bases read TGTGCCATCAGACCTGGGACAGGGGAACGGAACACTGAAGCTTTCTTT.